The 6 T cell receptor beta chains listed next were all sequenced from one sample in a study of OX40 agonist ivuxolimab in advanced cancers. The assay was immunoSEQ multiplex PCR, and TCRdb's table has in-frame clones only and misses some. The sample lists about 63,000 clones; roughly nine tenths were seen once. The starting material was CD4+ or CD8+ T cells sorted from blood, obtained in a trial of the OX40 agonist ivuxolimab. These receptors originate from an adult with an advanced solid tumor such as melanoma, head and neck, liver or kidney cancer.

This chain uses TRBV7-9 with TRBJ2-1; 9 bases match TRBD2. The length of the CDR3 is 16 residues. The trim removed 5 bases at V and 4 bases at J, leaving 9 bases unmatched. Germline V gene lookup returns CDR1 SEHNR and CDR2 FQNEAQ (reference sequence). The CDR3 is CASSPSSGGTYNEQFF. CDR3 nucleotide sequence: TGTGCCAGCAGCCCTTCGAGCGGGGGGACTTACAATGAGCAGTTCTTC.

The chain couples TRBV9 to TRBJ2-3, with 10 nucleotides matching TRBD1. The V gene end was trimmed by 10 bases and the J gene end by 5 bases; junction bases not matched to a gene: 13. The CDR3 covers 15 residues. Germline assignment: CDR1 SGDLS and CDR2 YYNGEE. CDR3: CAVLTGGRLGDTQYF. CDR3 nucleotides: TGTGCCGTTCTGACAGGGGGCAGGCTGGGAGATACGCAGTATTTT.

V gene TRBV11-1 combines with J gene TRBJ2-3, with 8 nucleotides matching TRBD1. Germline CDR1 and CDR2: SGHAT and FQDESV (reference sequence). The V segment lost 2 bases and the J segment 2 bases; nucleotides outside the gene matches: 9. The CDR3 has 17 residues. Here the CDR3 reads CASSLFPRDRITDTQYF. CDR3 nucleotide sequence: TGTGCCAGCAGCTTATTCCCCCGGGACAGGATCACAGATACGCAGTATTTT.

Comments on this clone: Other DNA sequences in the sample encode the same CDR3. The gene calls are TRBV19 and TRBJ1-1; tentatively, D is TRBD1 (6 bases). The CDR3 is made up of 13 amino acids. The germline gives CDR1 LNHDA, CDR2 SQIVND (reference sequence). Between the trimmed V and J ends, which lost 5 bases and 0 bases, there was a span of 7 bases. This CDR3 reads CASSQGLNTEAFF. The CDR3 DNA is TGTGCCAGTAGTCAGGGGCTGAACACTGAAGCTTTCTTT.

The rearrangement joins TRBV4-3 to TRBJ1-2; D remains ambiguous. From germline, CDR1 is LGHNA and CDR2 YSLEER. This CDR3 comprises 15 residues. The V end was cut by 0 bases, the J end by 5 bases, with 13 bases between. CDR3 nucleotide sequence: TGCGCCAGCAGCCAAGAATCGAAGGGTTTGTATGGCTACACCTTC. This encodes CASSQESKGLYGYTF.

The rearrangement uses TRBV6-5 and TRBJ2-3; 7 bases match TRBD1. Germline lookup yields CDR1 MNHEY and CDR2 SVGAGI. Unmatched junction bases numbered 9, after V lost 4 bases and J lost 2 bases. CDR3 length: 16 amino acids. This CDR3 reads CASSSPRQGLTDTQYF. The CDR3 DNA is TGTGCCAGCAGTTCTCCAAGACAGGGCCTCACAGATACGCAGTATTTT.